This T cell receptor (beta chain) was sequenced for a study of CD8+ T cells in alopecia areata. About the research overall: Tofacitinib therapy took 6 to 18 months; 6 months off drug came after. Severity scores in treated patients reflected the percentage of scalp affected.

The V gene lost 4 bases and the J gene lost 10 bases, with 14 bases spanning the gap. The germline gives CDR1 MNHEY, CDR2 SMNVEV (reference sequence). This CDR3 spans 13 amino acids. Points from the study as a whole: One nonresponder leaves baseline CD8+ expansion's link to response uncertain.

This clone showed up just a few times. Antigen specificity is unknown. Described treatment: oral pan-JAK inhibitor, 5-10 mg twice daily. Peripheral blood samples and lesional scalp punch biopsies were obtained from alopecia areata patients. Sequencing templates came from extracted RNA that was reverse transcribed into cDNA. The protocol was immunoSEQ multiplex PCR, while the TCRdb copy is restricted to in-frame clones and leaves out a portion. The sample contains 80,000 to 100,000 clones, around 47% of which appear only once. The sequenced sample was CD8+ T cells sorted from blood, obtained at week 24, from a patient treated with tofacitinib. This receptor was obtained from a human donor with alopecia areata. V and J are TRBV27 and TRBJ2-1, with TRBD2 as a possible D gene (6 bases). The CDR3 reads CASSSLPAGEQFF. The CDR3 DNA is TGTGCCAGCAGTTCCCTCCCCGCGGGGGAGCAGTTCTTC.